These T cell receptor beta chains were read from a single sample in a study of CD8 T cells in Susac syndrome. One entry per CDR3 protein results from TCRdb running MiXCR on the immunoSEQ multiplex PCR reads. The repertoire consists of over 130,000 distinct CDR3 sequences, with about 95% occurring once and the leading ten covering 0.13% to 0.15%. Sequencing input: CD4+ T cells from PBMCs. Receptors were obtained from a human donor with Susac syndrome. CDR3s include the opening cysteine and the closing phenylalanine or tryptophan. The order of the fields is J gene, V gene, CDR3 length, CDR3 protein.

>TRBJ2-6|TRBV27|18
CASSLLGTGSSGANVLTF
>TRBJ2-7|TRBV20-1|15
CSAPPGGHAVYEQYF
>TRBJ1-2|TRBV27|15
CASGRPGQSNYGYTF
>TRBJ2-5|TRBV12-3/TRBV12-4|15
CASSAGTARGETQYF
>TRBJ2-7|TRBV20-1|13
CSALAGTSYEQYF
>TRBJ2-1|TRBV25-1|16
CASSGDDRGIVNEQFF
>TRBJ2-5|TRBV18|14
CASSPLRNQETQYF
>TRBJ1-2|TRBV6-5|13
CASSSRGAWGYTF
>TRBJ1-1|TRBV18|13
CASSQSGDTEAFF
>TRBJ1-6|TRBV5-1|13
CASSLEEGSPLHF
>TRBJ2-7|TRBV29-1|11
CSVERSEKQYF
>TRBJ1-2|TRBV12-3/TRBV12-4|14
CASSTGQGQGGYTF
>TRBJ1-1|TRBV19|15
CASTLGQFMNTEAFF